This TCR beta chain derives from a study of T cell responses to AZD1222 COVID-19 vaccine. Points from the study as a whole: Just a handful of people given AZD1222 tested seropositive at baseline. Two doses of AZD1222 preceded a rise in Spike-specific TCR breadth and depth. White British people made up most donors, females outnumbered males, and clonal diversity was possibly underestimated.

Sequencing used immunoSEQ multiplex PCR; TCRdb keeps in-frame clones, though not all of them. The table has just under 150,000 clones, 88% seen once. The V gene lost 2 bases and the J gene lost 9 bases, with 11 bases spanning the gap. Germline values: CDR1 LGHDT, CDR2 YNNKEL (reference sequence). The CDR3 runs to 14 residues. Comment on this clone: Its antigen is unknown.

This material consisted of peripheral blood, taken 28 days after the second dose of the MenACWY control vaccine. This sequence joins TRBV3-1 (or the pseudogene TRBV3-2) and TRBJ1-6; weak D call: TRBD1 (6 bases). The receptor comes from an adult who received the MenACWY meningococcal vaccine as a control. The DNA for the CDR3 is TGTGCCAGCAGCCAACTACAGGGAGTTTCACCCCTCCACTTT. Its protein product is CASSQLQGVSPLHF.